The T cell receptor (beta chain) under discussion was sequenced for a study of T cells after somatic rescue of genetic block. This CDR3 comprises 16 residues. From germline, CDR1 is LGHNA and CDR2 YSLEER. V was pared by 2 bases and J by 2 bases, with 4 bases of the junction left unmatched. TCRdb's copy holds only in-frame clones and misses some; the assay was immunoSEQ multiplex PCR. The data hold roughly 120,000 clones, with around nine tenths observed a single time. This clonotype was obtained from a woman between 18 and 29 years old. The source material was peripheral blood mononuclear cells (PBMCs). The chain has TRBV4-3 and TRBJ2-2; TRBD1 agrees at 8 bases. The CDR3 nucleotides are TGCGCCAGCAGCCAACAGGGGGCAGGTAACACCGGGGAGCTGTTTTTT. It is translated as CASSQQGAGNTGELFF.